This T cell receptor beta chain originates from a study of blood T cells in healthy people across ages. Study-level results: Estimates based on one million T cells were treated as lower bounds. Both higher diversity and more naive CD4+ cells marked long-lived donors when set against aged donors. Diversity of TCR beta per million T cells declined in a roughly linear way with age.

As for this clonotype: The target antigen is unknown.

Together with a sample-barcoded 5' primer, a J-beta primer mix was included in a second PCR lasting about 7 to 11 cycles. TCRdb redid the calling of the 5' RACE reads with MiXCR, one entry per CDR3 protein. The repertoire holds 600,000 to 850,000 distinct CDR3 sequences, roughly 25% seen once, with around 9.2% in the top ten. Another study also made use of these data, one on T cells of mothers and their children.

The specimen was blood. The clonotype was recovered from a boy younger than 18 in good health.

The CDR3 DNA reads as TGTGCCAGCAGAAGAGACAGGATTAACTATGGCTACACCTTC. This codes for CASRRDRINYGYTF. The rearrangement links TRBV28 to TRBJ1-2, with D possibly being TRBD1 (6 bases). The CDR3 has 14 residues. Between the trimmed V and J ends, which lost 6 bases and 1 base, there was a span of 12 bases. Per the germline V gene, CDR1 is MDHEN and CDR2 is SYDVKM.